Listed below are T cell receptor beta chains from one sample, sequenced in a study of technical replicates of blood from a handful of donors. TCRdb's table, derived via immunoSEQ multiplex PCR, lists solely in-frame clones and lacks some. The sample lists tens of thousands of clones, about 96% occurring once. Sequencing was performed on T cells isolated from PBMCs. The source is a human donor in good health. The conserved cysteine and the conserved F or W are not part of the CDR3 here. The order of the fields is V gene, J gene, clone size, D gene, CDR3 protein. D genes are given only for firm matches. Part of the rows lack a size; the others show once, few, many or a class for expanded clones.

>TRBV7-6|TRBJ2-7|.|TRBD2
ASSWTSGKDEQY
>TRBV5-8|TRBJ2-7|.|.
ASSHGVEQY
>TRBV10-3|TRBJ2-3|.|TRBD2
AISGTSDSTDTQY
>TRBV6-1|TRBJ1-5|.|.
ASSEVEGPYVPQPQH
>TRBV7-9|TRBJ1-1|.|.
ASSSTGPMNTEAF
>TRBV27|TRBJ2-7|.|.
ASSTSRGRSYEQY
>TRBV15|TRBJ1-1|.|.
ATSRVLAWGNTEAF
>TRBV29-1|TRBJ2-1|.|TRBD2
SVYSGKGGNEQF
>TRBV5-1|TRBJ2-7|once|.
ASSLGLSLSYEQY
>TRBV4-1|TRBJ2-2|.|.
ASSLYHRTGELF
>TRBV5-5|TRBJ1-2|.|TRBD1
ASSLDRGSNYGYT
>TRBV30|TRBJ1-6|.|.
AWGRVSSPLH
>TRBV5-4|TRBJ1-2|.|.
ASSLTGDVGVGYT
>TRBV5-5|TRBJ1-3|.|TRBD1
ASSLGPSQGDRFD
>TRBV5-1|TRBJ2-7|.|.
ASSPRPGMDEQY
>TRBV25-1|TRBJ1-6|.|.
ASSDSSPLH
>TRBV18|TRBJ2-5|.|.
ASSPNQAQY
>TRBV27|TRBJ2-7|.|.
ASSQGGYEQY
>TRBV4-1|TRBJ1-1|.|.
ASSQAAVMGNTEAF
>TRBV5-6|TRBJ1-2|once|.
ASSLALGGSHYGYT
>TRBV30|TRBJ2-1|.|TRBD2
AWTGLAIEQF
>TRBV28|TRBJ1-1|.|.
ASSFRESARDTEAF
>TRBV29-1|TRBJ2-1|.|TRBD1
SDRTGYNEQF
>TRBV7-8|TRBJ1-2|.|.
ASSLGLEPDYGYT